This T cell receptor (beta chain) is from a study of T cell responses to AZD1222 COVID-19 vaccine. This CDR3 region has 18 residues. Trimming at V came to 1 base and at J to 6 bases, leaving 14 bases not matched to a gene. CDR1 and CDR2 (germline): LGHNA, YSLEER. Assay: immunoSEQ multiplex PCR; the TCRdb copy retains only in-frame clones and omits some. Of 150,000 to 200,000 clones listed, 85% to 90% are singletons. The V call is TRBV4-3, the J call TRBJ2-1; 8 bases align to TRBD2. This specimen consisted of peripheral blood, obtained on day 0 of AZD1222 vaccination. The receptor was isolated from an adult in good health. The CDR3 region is CASSQAAAGGSGGNEQFF. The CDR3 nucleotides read TGCGCCAGCAGCCAAGCAGCCGCGGGAGGATCGGGGGGCAATGAGCAGTTCTTC.